This is a list of T cell receptor beta chains from one sample in a study of blood T cells in healthy people across ages. TCRdb reanalysed the 5' RACE reads using MiXCR and keeps one entry per CDR3 protein. The sample lists about a million distinct CDR3 sequences, roughly half occurring once. The sample comprised blood. The receptors were gathered from a woman in her sixties in good health. The CDR3 runs from the conserved cysteine through the conserved F or W. A D gene is named only where the DNA matches it firmly. Size is stated for part of the rows, as once, few or many counts, or as a class when the clone is expanded.

TRBJ2-7	.	TRBD2	14	TRBV6-5	CASRQGLVAYEQYF	TGTGCCAGCAGACAGGGACTAGTGGCATACGAGCAGTACTTC
TRBJ1-2	.	.	12	TRBV29-1	CSVEGEGLGYTF	TGCAGCGTGGAGGGAGAAGGGCTTGGCTACACCTTC
TRBJ2-3	.	TRBD2	14	TRBV3-1	CASSQRAGEDTQYF	TGTGCCAGCAGCCAACGAGCGGGAGAAGATACGCAGTATTTT
TRBJ2-5	few	TRBD2	14	TRBV20-1	CSARDLGLVETQYF	TGCAGTGCTAGAGATCTGGGACTAGTCGAGACCCAGTACTTC
TRBJ2-7	few	.	15	TRBV12-3/TRBV12-4	CASSPRGRIGYEQYF	TGTGCCAGCAGTCCCCGCGGCCGGATTGGGTACGAGCAGTACTTC
TRBJ2-5	.	TRBD2	13	TRBV20-1	CSISLAGGPAQYF	TGCAGTATCTCACTAGCGGGAGGTCCGGCCCAGTACTTC
TRBJ1-4	.	.	15	TRBV12-3/TRBV12-4	CASSTVGGLREKLFF	TGTGCCAGCAGTACGGTCGGGGGGTTGAGGGAAAAACTGTTTTTT
TRBJ2-5	.	.	17	TRBV7-8	CASSFRVWGDGKETQYF	TGTGCCAGCAGCTTTAGAGTTTGGGGAGACGGAAAAGAGACCCAGTACTTC
TRBJ2-1	.	.	17	TRBV7-9	CASSPPLGQVQDNEQFF	TGTGCCAGCAGCCCCCCGCTCGGACAAGTCCAAGACAATGAGCAGTTCTTC
TRBJ2-5	.	TRBD2	15	TRBV11-1	CASTKGGRGQETQYF	TGTGCCAGCACAAAAGGCGGGAGAGGTCAAGAGACCCAGTACTTC
TRBJ1-2	once	TRBD1	13	TRBV27	CATRRGSFYGYTF	TGTGCCACCCGCAGGGGGTCTTTTTATGGCTACACCTTC
TRBJ1-5	.	.	14	TRBV3-1	CASSAMGRIGAQHF	TGTGCCAGCAGCGCCATGGGGAGGATCGGTGCCCAGCATTTT
TRBJ2-5	few	.	15	TRBV7-8	CASSYLPQEEETQYF	TGTGCCAGCAGCTACCTCCCTCAGGAGGAAGAGACCCAGTACTTC
TRBJ2-7	.	TRBD2	17	TRBV10-3	CAISLTSGIFGSYEQYF	TGTGCCATCAGTTTGACTAGCGGGATCTTCGGCTCCTACGAGCAGTACTTC
TRBJ2-1	.	.	14	TRBV20-1	CSARDLAQYNEQFF	TGCAGTGCTAGAGATCTGGCCCAGTACAATGAGCAGTTCTTC
TRBJ2-3	.	.	13	TRBV14	CASSPRAWGTQYF	TGTGCCAGCAGCCCCCGCGCCTGGGGTACGCAGTATTTT
TRBJ2-3	.	.	15	TRBV15	CATSSDRPSTDTQYF	TGTGCCACCAGCAGCGACAGACCTAGCACAGATACGCAGTATTTT
TRBJ2-5	few	.	13	TRBV7-2	CASSLTNGASEYF	TGTGCCAGCAGCTTAACTAACGGGGCTAGCGAGTACTTC
TRBJ2-7	few	.	15	TRBV28	CASSYLRGGSYEQYF	TGTGCCAGCAGTTATTTGCGCGGAGGCTCCTACGAGCAGTACTTC
TRBJ2-6	.	.	14	TRBV20-1	CSASPQPGANVLTF	TGCAGTGCTAGTCCCCAGCCTGGGGCCAACGTCCTGACTTTC
TRBJ2-4	.	TRBD1	16	TRBV25-1	CASRTGTGGYQETLYF	TGTGCCAGCAGAACCGGGACAGGGGGTTACCAAGAGACCCTGTACTTC
TRBJ2-7	.	.	12	TRBV20-1	CSAWGVVNEQYF	TGCAGTGCCTGGGGGGTGGTGAACGAGCAGTACTTC
TRBJ2-5	.	.	12	TRBV6-2/TRBV6-3	CASRMDWETQYF	TGTGCCAGCAGAATGGACTGGGAGACCCAGTACTTC
TRBJ2-7	.	.	13	TRBV20-1	CSAGRDTGYEQYF	TGCAGTGCTGGCCGGGACACAGGCTACGAGCAGTACTTC
TRBJ1-6	.	.	14	TRBV7-6	CASSLRQESSPLHF	TGTGCCAGCAGCTTGAGACAGGAGAGTTCACCCCTCCACTTT
TRBJ1-1	.	TRBD1	15	TRBV12-3/TRBV12-4	CASSSRGQDPREAFF	TGTGCCAGCAGTTCCAGAGGACAGGACCCGCGTGAAGCTTTCTTT
TRBJ2-1	.	.	15	TRBV5-4	CASSLGVGDFDEQFF	TGTGCCAGCAGCTTGGGGGTCGGGGATTTCGATGAGCAGTTCTTC
TRBJ2-5	few	.	16	TRBV28	CASSWGAGKYQETQYF	TGTGCCAGCAGTTGGGGGGCAGGGAAGTACCAAGAGACCCAGTACTTC
TRBJ1-1	few	.	14	TRBV20-1	CSASYASGLSEAFF	TGCAGTGCTAGCTACGCTTCAGGTTTGTCTGAAGCTTTCTTT
TRBJ1-6	few	.	13	TRBV20-1	CSASNRVNSPLHF	TGCAGTGCTAGTAACAGGGTCAATTCACCCCTCCACTTT
TRBJ2-5	once	.	12	TRBV12-3/TRBV12-4	CASSFDSRTQYF	TGTGCCAGCAGTTTTGACAGCAGGACCCAGTACTTC
TRBJ2-7	medium-sized	.	13	TRBV5-5	CASSLWVSNEQYF	TGTGCCAGCAGCTTGTGGGTTTCAAACGAGCAGTACTTC
TRBJ1-3	.	.	16	TRBV3-1	CASSQDGRVSGNTIYF	TGTGCCAGCAGCCAAGATGGACGGGTCTCTGGAAACACCATATATTTT
TRBJ2-1	.	TRBD1	16	TRBV12-3/TRBV12-4	CASSFGDRGRLNEQFF	TGTGCCAGCAGTTTTGGTGACAGGGGGCGCCTGAATGAGCAGTTCTTC
TRBJ2-5	.	TRBD1	16	TRBV28	CASHRDRGNYQETQYF	TGTGCCAGCCACAGGGACAGGGGGAACTACCAAGAGACCCAGTACTTC
TRBJ2-1	.	.	14	TRBV29-1	CNVGDSNLYNEQFF	TGCAACGTTGGTGACTCAAACCTCTACAATGAGCAGTTCTTC
TRBJ2-7	.	TRBD1	12	TRBV7-6	CASSILQGEQYF	TGTGCCAGCAGCATACTACAGGGGGAGCAGTACTTC
TRBJ2-1	.	.	14	TRBV28	CAGSFGGTRNEQFF	TGTGCCGGCAGTTTCGGGGGTACAAGGAATGAGCAGTTCTTC
TRBJ2-7	few	.	15	TRBV7-2	CASSPDPGRGYEQYF	TGTGCCAGCAGCCCCGACCCCGGCAGGGGTTACGAGCAGTACTTC
TRBJ1-2	few	.	16	TRBV29-1	CSVFGVDGLPNYGYTF	TGCAGCGTTTTTGGGGTGGACGGACTTCCAAACTATGGCTACACCTTC
TRBJ2-5	.	.	11	TRBV30	CAWKRWETQYF	TGTGCCTGGAAGAGGTGGGAGACCCAGTACTTC